This T cell receptor beta chain stems from a study of blood T cell repertoires in COVID-19. Looking at the study overall: Acute and convalescent COVID-19 samples came from the United States, Italy and Spain. Nucleic acid was either cDNA or gDNA, and it came from T cells, B-cell-depleted T cells, or PBMCs.

Authors' methods: The assay estimated nucleated cells by amplifying reference gene primers. Produced via immunoSEQ multiplex PCR; TCRdb's table is partial and in-frame only. V and J calls plus clone size are reproduced from that table; the DNA served to infer D and trimming. The sample contains about 86,000 clones, roughly 84% of which appear only once. The germline CDR1 and CDR2 sequences are SGHRS and YFSETQ. V lost 0 bases and J lost 8, with 9 bases in between. The CDR3 totals 14 residues. The sample comprised peripheral blood. The receptor was derived from a woman of 80 years or more with active or convalescent COVID-19. The chain recombines TRBV5-1 with TRBJ2-6; a weak D match, TRBD1 (6 bases). The CDR3 coding sequence is TGCGCCAGCAGCTTGGTTACAGGGACCAACGTCCTGACTTTC. Its translation is CASSLVTGTNVLTF.